A selection of T cell receptor beta chains follows, all from one sample in a study of blood T cells in healthy people across ages. Via MiXCR, TCRdb re-called the 5' RACE reads, giving one row per CDR3 protein. This sample has 780,000 or so distinct CDR3 sequences; approximately 60% occur once, and the top ten carry more than 25%. The sequencing sample was made of blood. Receptors originate from a man aged 40-49 years in good health. Both conserved end residues are part of each CDR3. A D gene is named only where the DNA matches it firmly. Size values are once, few and many counts, or a class for expanded clones, and some rows have none.

J	size	D	V	DNA	CDR3
TRBJ2-1	few	TRBD2	TRBV20-1	TGCAGTGCTAGACGCCGGCGGGGGTTCAGCTCCTACAATGAGCAGTTCTTC	CSARRRRGFSSYNEQFF
TRBJ2-5	few	.	TRBV27	TGTGCCAGCAGCGCTAGGAGGGGGAGGAAAGAGACCCAGTACTTC	CASSARRGRKETQYF
TRBJ2-5	.	.	TRBV5-6	TGTGCCAGCAGCCGCGGGTTTGGGCAGTACTTC	CASSRGFGQYF
TRBJ1-4	.	TRBD1	TRBV28	TGTGCCAGCAGTTCATTGACAGGGGGAGATGAAAAACTGTTTTTT	CASSSLTGGDEKLFF
TRBJ2-1	.	.	TRBV4-2	TGTGCCGGCAGCCTCCCCGGGGGAGACAATGAGCAGTTCTTC	CAGSLPGGDNEQFF
TRBJ2-7	.	TRBD2	TRBV27	TGTGCCAGCAGGTGGGGGGGGGAAGTCTACGAGCAGTACTTC	CASRWGGEVYEQYF
TRBJ1-2	few	TRBD1	TRBV7-9	TGTGCCAGCAGCATTACAGGGGGCCCCCTCTATGGCTACACCTTC	CASSITGGPLYGYTF
TRBJ2-5	.	TRBD2	TRBV7-9	TGTCCCAGCAGCTTAGCTAGCGGCATACAAGAGACCCAGTACTTC	CPSSLASGIQETQYF
TRBJ1-4	.	.	TRBV2	TGTGCCAGCAGTTGGACACCGGCAACTAATGAAAAACTGTTTTTT	CASSWTPATNEKLFF
TRBJ1-1	.	.	TRBV5-1	TGCGCCAGCAGCTGCGAAGCGGACACTGAAGCTTTCTTT	CASSCEADTEAFF
TRBJ2-3	few	.	TRBV12-3/TRBV12-4	TGTGCCAGCAGATTTGGAACAGATACGCAGTATTTT	CASRFGTDTQYF
TRBJ2-5	.	TRBD2	TRBV6-2/TRBV6-3	TGTGCCAGCATCCCTAGCGGGGCCAATGAGCAGTACTTC	CASIPSGANEQYF
TRBJ1-1	.	.	TRBV7-6	TGTGCCAGCAGCTTATTTATCGGGAACACTGAAGCTTTCTTT	CASSLFIGNTEAFF
TRBJ1-5	.	.	TRBV20-1	TGCAGTGCTTTAAATCCCTCGCAGGGCCCTTTTCAGCCCCAGCATTTT	CSALNPSQGPFQPQHF
TRBJ2-7	few	TRBD1	TRBV4-2	TGTGCCAGCAGCCAAGATTGGGTGGAGCAGGGGGATGCCTACGAGCAGTACTTC	CASSQDWVEQGDAYEQYF
TRBJ2-5	few	.	TRBV20-1	TGCAGTGCTAGAGATTACTTCCGGGGAACGTTGTACCAAGAGACCCAGTACTTC	CSARDYFRGTLYQETQYF
TRBJ2-7	.	TRBD2	TRBV24-1	TGTGCCACCAGTGAACTCGCTAGCGGGGAGCAGTACTTC	CATSELASGEQYF
TRBJ2-5	few	.	TRBV7-2	TGTGCCAGCAGCGTAGTTAGCCTAGAGACCCAGTACTTC	CASSVVSLETQYF
TRBJ2-7	many	.	TRBV10-3	TGTGCCATCAGTGAGTCCAAGGGGGACGAGCAGTACTTC	CAISESKGDEQYF
TRBJ2-6	.	.	TRBV7-9	TGTGCCAGCAGCGCCAGACAATTCCTCTCTGGGGCCAACGTCCTGACTTTC	CASSARQFLSGANVLTF
TRBJ2-5	.	.	TRBV28	TGTGCCAGCAGTCTCGCGTGGGAGCAGTACTTC	CASSLAWEQYF
TRBJ1-5	few	.	TRBV20-1	TGCAGTGCTAGATCTAAGAACGGAAATCAGCCCCAGCATTTT	CSARSKNGNQPQHF
TRBJ2-1	.	.	TRBV20-1	TGCAGTGCTAGGGGTGGGCGGGGGCGACGCGGACAGTTCTTC	CSARGGRGRRGQFF
TRBJ2-3	.	.	TRBV29-1	TGCAGCGTTGGAGGCGGGAAAGGGGATACGCAGTATTTT	CSVGGGKGDTQYF
TRBJ2-7	.	.	TRBV12-3/TRBV12-4	TGTGCCAGCAGTTGGACCGGGACACTAAGCTCCTACGAGCAGTACTTC	CASSWTGTLSSYEQYF
TRBJ2-7	many	.	TRBV12-3/TRBV12-4	TGTGCCAGCAGCCCCCGCAATGAGCAGTACTTC	CASSPRNEQYF
TRBJ2-3	.	.	TRBV7-9	TGTGCCAGCAGCGCCAGCGTGACTAGCACAGATACGCAGTATTTT	CASSASVTSTDTQYF
TRBJ2-3	.	.	TRBV4-3	TGCGCCAGCAGCCAGGGGGCGGCCGATACGCAGTATTTT	CASSQGAADTQYF
TRBJ2-1	.	TRBD2	TRBV4-2	TGTGCCAGCAGCCAAGATCCGGGACTAGGGGGTGCAAGCTCCTACAATGAGCAGTTCTTC	CASSQDPGLGGASSYNEQFF
TRBJ2-3	.	TRBD2	TRBV4-2	TGTGCCGGCAGCCAAGAACTGGCGGGAGGCCCAGATACGCAGTATTTT	CAGSQELAGGPDTQYF
TRBJ1-2	.	.	TRBV15	TGTGCCACCAGCAGAGGGGGGGAAAACTATGGCTACACCTTC	CATSRGGENYGYTF
TRBJ2-2	few	.	TRBV5-1	TGCGCCAGCAGTCCGCGAGGCGACGCCACCGGGGAGCTGTTTTTT	CASSPRGDATGELFF
TRBJ2-7	.	.	TRBV7-2	TGTGCCAGCAGCAGACAAGAGTACTACGAGCAGTACTTC	CASSRQEYYEQYF
TRBJ2-2	.	TRBD2	TRBV27	TGTGCCAGCAGTCGGACTAGCGGGGGGAAGAACACCGGGGAGCTGTTTTTT	CASSRTSGGKNTGELFF
TRBJ2-7	.	.	TRBV7-6	TGTGCCAGCAGCGCAGGGGGGGACAGTTTCTACGAGCAGTACTTC	CASSAGGDSFYEQYF
TRBJ2-7	few	TRBD2	TRBV12-3/TRBV12-4	TGTGCCAGCAGCCCTCCGGGCGGGAGCGGTTACGAGCAGTACTTC	CASSPPGGSGYEQYF
TRBJ1-4	.	.	TRBV28	TGTGCCAGCAAGGGCGATGAAAAACTGTTTTTT	CASKGDEKLFF